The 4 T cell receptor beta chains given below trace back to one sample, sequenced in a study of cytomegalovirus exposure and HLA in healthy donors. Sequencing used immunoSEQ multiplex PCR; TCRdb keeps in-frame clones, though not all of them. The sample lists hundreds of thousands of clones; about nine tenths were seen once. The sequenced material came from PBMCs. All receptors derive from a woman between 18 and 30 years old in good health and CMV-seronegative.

The CDR3 loop reads CASSLAANEKLFF. CDR3 sequence (DNA): TGTGCCAGCAGCTTAGCCGCTAATGAAAAACTGTTTTTT. This chain links TRBV7-9 with TRBJ1-4; D remains unclear. V was shortened by 0 bases and J by 3 bases, with 2 bases between the two germline ends. The germline gives CDR1 SEHNR, CDR2 FQNEAQ (reference sequence). This CDR3 comprises 13 residues.

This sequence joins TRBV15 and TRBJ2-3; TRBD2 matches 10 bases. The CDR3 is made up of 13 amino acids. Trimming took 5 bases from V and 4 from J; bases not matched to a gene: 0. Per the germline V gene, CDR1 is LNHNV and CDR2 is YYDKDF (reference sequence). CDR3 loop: CATSLAGADTQYF. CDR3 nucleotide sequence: TGTGCCACCAGCCTAGCGGGGGCAGATACGCAGTATTTT.

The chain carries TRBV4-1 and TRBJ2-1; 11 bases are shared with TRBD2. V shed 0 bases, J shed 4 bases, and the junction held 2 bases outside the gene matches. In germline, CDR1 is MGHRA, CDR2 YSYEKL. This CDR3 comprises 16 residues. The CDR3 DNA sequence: TGCGCCAGCAGCCAAGAGGGACTAGCGGCTTACAATGAGCAGTTCTTC. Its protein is CASSQEGLAAYNEQFF.

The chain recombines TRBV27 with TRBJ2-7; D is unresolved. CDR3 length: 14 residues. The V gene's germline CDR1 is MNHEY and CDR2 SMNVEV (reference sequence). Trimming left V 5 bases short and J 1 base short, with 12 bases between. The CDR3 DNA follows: TGTGCCAGCAGTCTCTCAAGCAAATCCTACGAGCAGTACTTC. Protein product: CASSLSSKSYEQYF.